Presented here are 28 T cell receptor beta chains from one specimen sequenced in a study of CD8+ T cells in alopecia areata. RNA was extracted and reverse transcribed into cDNA as the sequencing template. Clones were read by immunoSEQ multiplex PCR, and TCRdb kept only the in-frame ones, dropping some. The sample has roughly 100,000 clones, less than 70% seen once. Specimen: CD4+ T cells sorted from blood. The receptors shown here come from a human donor in good health.

The chain carries TRBV5-1 and TRBJ2-3, with D possibly matching TRBD1 (5 bases). The CDR3 has 16 residues. CDR1 is SGHRS, CDR2 YFSETQ, per germline. Trimming removed 4 bases from V and 0 bases from J, with 15 bases in between. The CDR3 region has the DNA TGCGCCAGCAGCCTCCAGGGTCTCCCTAGCACAGATACGCAGTATTTT. Amino acid sequence: CASSLQGLPSTDTQYF.

V usage is TRBV2 and J usage is TRBJ1-5; 8 nucleotides align to TRBD1. There are 13 residues in the CDR3. With V trimmed by 7 bases and J by 6 bases, 5 bases remained unmatched. CDR1 and CDR2 (germline): SNHLY, FYNNEI. The CDR3 DNA reads as TGTGCCAGCACTGTCAGGGGGCTTCAGCCCCAGCATTTT. Residues: CASTVRGLQPQHF. Drawing the rest from reference TRBV2 and TRBJ1-5, the complete variable domain is EPEVTQTPSHQVTQMGQEVILRCVPISNHLYFYWYRQILGQKVEFLVSFYNNEISEKSEIFDDQFSVERPDGSNFTLKIRSTKLEDSAMYFCASTVRGLQPQHFGDGTRLSIL.

Ten or more counts support this clone. The genes are TRBV15 and TRBJ2-7, with D possibly being TRBD1 (5 bases). Germline V lookup: CDR1 LNHNV, CDR2 YYDKDF (reference sequence). Trimming took 8 bases from V and 3 from J, leaving 14 bases between them. The CDR3 is 13 amino acids. CDR3 protein: CATGRGPGYEQYF. The CDR3 DNA is TGTGCCACCGGAAGGGGTCCCGGCTACGAGCAGTACTTC.

This clone has ten or more counts. This likely stems from a read error, as it lies one base from a far larger clone. This sample also contains other DNA sequences that code for the same CDR3. The J gene is TRBJ1-2, the V gene TRBV4-1; D remains ambiguous. V gave up 0 bases and J gave up 2 bases, with 10 bases separating them. The CDR3 is 15 residues long. Germline V gives CDR1 MGHRA, CDR2 YSYEKL. Written as DNA, the CDR3 is TGCGCCAGCAGCCAAGATGAGGATACGAACTATGGCTACACCTTC. Its protein is CASSQDEDTNYGYTF.

The V gene is TRBV5-4, the J gene TRBJ2-7; 11 bases are shared with TRBD1. The junction had 5 bases not matched to a gene; V was cut back by 4 bases and J by 5 bases. The CDR3 totals 14 residues. Germline loops: CDR1 SGHNT, CDR2 YYREEE (reference sequence). CDR3 protein: CASSPRTGGDEQYF. The DNA for the CDR3 is TGTGCCAGCAGCCCCCGGACAGGGGGCGACGAGCAGTACTTC.

The genes are TRBV9 and TRBJ1-2; D remains unclear. Trimming took 3 bases from V and 6 from J, leaving 12 bases between them. Germline V gene lookup returns CDR1 SGDLS and CDR2 YYNGEE. The CDR3 runs 13 residues. CDR3 amino acids: CASSALVSDGYTF. Here the CDR3 DNA reads TGTGCCAGCAGCGCCTTGGTCTCTGATGGCTACACCTTC.

The chain carries TRBV25-1 and TRBJ1-2, with D perhaps matching TRBD1 (6 bases). The V end was cut by 6 bases, the J end by 7 bases, with 15 bases between. CDR1 is MGHDK, CDR2 SYGVNS, per germline. There are 13 residues in the CDR3. CDR3 DNA sequence: TGTGCCAGCAGCCAACTACAGGGAAGTGGCTACACCTTC. Translation gives CASSQLQGSGYTF.

This clone was seen a handful of times. The rearrangement joins TRBV29-1 to TRBJ2-7, with D hard to call. The germline CDR1 and CDR2 sequences are SQVTM and ANQGSEA. V shed 4 bases and J shed 2 bases, with 12 bases lying between them. The CDR3 loop spans 13 amino acids. The chain's CDR3 is CSVGRGLTYEQYF. The CDR3 nucleotides read TGCAGCGTTGGACGTGGCCTTACCTACGAGCAGTACTTC.

The CDR3 DNA reads as TGTGCCAGCACCCCCGGACATCCAGACGGGAACACCATATATTTT. Protein product: CASTPGHPDGNTIYF. The J gene is TRBJ1-3, the V gene TRBV9, with a possible D match to TRBD1 (5 bases). Germline-derived CDR1 and CDR2 are SGDLS and YYNGEE. The CDR3 has 15 residues. V dropped 6 bases and J dropped 7 bases, with 20 bases sitting between them.

This chain connects TRBV19 to TRBJ1-2, with no clear D. The CDR3 is 13 amino acids. V was shortened by 8 bases and J by 4 bases, with 14 bases between the two germline ends. Germline V CDR1 and CDR2: LNHDA, SQIVND (reference sequence). Here the CDR3 reads CASRKADFYGYTF. CDR3 sequence (DNA): TGTGCCAGTCGTAAGGCAGACTTCTATGGCTACACCTTC.

The chain employs TRBV11-2 and TRBJ1-5; D may be TRBD1 (6 bases). Germline assignment: CDR1 SGHAT and CDR2 FQNNGV. The germline V and J ends were trimmed by 6 bases and 7 bases, with 16 bases remaining between them. This CDR3 region has 14 residues. As DNA, the CDR3 is TGTGCCAGCAGTCCCAACTCGGGGGCGCAGCCCCAGCATTTT. It codes for CASSPNSGAQPQHF.

The chain's CDR3 is CATSIQIEETQYF. The CDR3 DNA is TGTGCCACCTCCATACAGATCGAAGAGACCCAGTACTTC. V is TRBV11-2 and J is TRBJ2-5, with D hard to call. V lost 10 bases and J lost 3, with 15 bases in between. CDR1 and CDR2 (germline): SGHAT, FQNNGV. This CDR3 is 13 amino acids long.

This clone was observed a handful of times. This chain uses TRBV2 with TRBJ1-1, with 10 bases lining up with TRBD1. V trimming: 6 bases; J trimming: 0 bases; junction bases outside the gene matches: 4. CDR3 length: 15 residues. Germline loops: CDR1 SNHLY, CDR2 FYNNEI. CDR3 DNA: TGTGCCAGCAGCCGGACAGGGGGGGTGAACACTGAAGCTTTCTTT. Translating it yields CASSRTGGVNTEAFF.

The rearrangement uses TRBV10-3 and TRBJ1-2; TRBD1 agrees at 8 bases. This CDR3 region has 13 residues. V trimming: 4 bases; J trimming: 7 bases; junction bases outside the gene matches: 5. Germline V CDR1 and CDR2: ENHRY, SYGVKD. The CDR3 DNA is TGTGCCATCAGTGGGACAGGGATGAGTGGCTACACCTTC. Its translation is CAISGTGMSGYTF.

The CDR3, as DNA: TGTGCCACCTCGTCATACAATGAGCAGTTCTTC. It translates to CATSSYNEQFF. This chain connects TRBV15 to TRBJ2-1; D unresolved. Looked up from germline, CDR1 is LNHNV and CDR2 is YYDKDF (reference sequence). CDR3 size: 11 residues. Trimming took off 8 bases at V and 4 bases at J, with 6 bases between the two ends.

This clone was counted only a few times. The chain has TRBV5-4 and TRBJ1-1, with D hard to call. The germline gives CDR1 SGHNT, CDR2 YYREEE (reference sequence). The CDR3 length is 14 residues. The V end lost 4 bases, the J end lost 0 bases, and 10 bases lay between the germline ends. The CDR3 loop is CASSSYTVNTEAFF. CDR3 nucleotides: TGTGCCAGCAGCAGCTACACAGTGAACACTGAAGCTTTCTTT. The whole variable domain, filled in from reference TRBV5-4 and TRBJ1-1, reads ETGVTQSPTHLIKTRGQQVTLRCSSQSGHNTVSWYQQALGQGPQFIFQYYREEENGRGNFPPRFSGLQFPNYSSELNVNALELDDSALYLCASSSYTVNTEAFFGQGTRLTVV.

This clone was seen only once. The chain links TRBV9 to TRBJ1-6; the D is unclear. The CDR3 consists of 15 residues. Trimming cost V 0 bases and J 3 bases, with 7 bases left between them. Germline-derived CDR1 and CDR2 are SGDLS and YYNGEE. CDR3: CASSVDGIYNSPLHF. The DNA of the CDR3 is TGTGCCAGCAGCGTAGATGGGATCTATAATTCACCCCTCCACTTT.

The chain uses TRBV5-6 and TRBJ2-7; D call uncertain. V lost 0 bases and J 5 bases, leaving 15 bases between the germline ends. Germline values: CDR1 SGHDT, CDR2 YYEEEE. This CDR3 region has 15 residues. The CDR3: CASSLAARRRHEQYF. CDR3 bases: TGTGCCAGCAGCTTGGCGGCACGCCGCCGGCACGAGCAGTACTTC.

This chain links TRBV11-2 with TRBJ1-5; D is uncertain. This CDR3 is 14 amino acids long. Germline V CDR1 and CDR2: SGHAT, FQNNGV. The V and J ends lost 6 bases and 7 bases respectively, with 16 bases between them. CDR3 DNA: TGTGCCAGCAGTAGAGGGCCCCTGGGGCAGCCCCAGCATTTT. Encoded protein: CASSRGPLGQPQHF.

CDR3 coding DNA: TGTGCCTGGAGTGGGGGACATTATGGCTACACCTTC. This encodes CAWSGGHYGYTF. The chain uses TRBV30 and TRBJ1-2; D might be TRBD1 (6 bases). The germline CDR1 and CDR2 sequences are GTSNPN and SVGIG (reference sequence). Between the trimmed V and J ends, which lost 1 base and 5 bases, there was a span of 8 bases. The CDR3 loop spans 12 amino acids.

The J gene is TRBJ1-5, the V gene TRBV7-2, with 7 bases aligning to TRBD1. V was pared by 5 bases and J by 2 bases, with 3 bases of the junction left unmatched. This CDR3 is built from 14 residues. The germline V gene encodes CDR1 SGHTA and CDR2 FQGNSA. CDR3 DNA sequence: TGTGCCAGCAGCGACAGGGTTCGCAATCAGCCCCAGCATTTT. It yields the protein CASSDRVRNQPQHF.

The chain carries TRBV30 and TRBJ2-5, with D perhaps TRBD1 or TRBD2 (5 bases each). Germline V lookup: CDR1 GTSNPN, CDR2 SVGIG (reference sequence). Trimming left V 4 bases short and J 3 bases short, with 15 bases between. This CDR3 comprises 14 residues. As DNA, the CDR3 is TGTGCCTGGAAGGTCCCAGGGCGGGAAGAGACCCAGTACTTC. Protein sequence: CAWKVPGREETQYF.

This clone has only a few counts. J is TRBJ2-3 and V is TRBV30; 11 nucleotides match TRBD2. The CDR3 spans 15 residues. The V gene end was trimmed by 4 bases and the J gene end by 3 bases; junction bases not matched to a gene: 6. CDR1 is GTSNPN, CDR2 SVGIG, per germline (reference sequence). CDR3 coding DNA: TGTGCCTGGACCAAACTAGCGGGGGCTACAGATACGCAGTATTTT. This encodes CAWTKLAGATDTQYF.

The gene calls are TRBV6-5 and TRBJ1-5, with D uncertain. The germline V and J ends were trimmed by 0 bases and 4 bases, with 10 bases remaining between them. Germline V gene sequence: CDR1 MNHEY, CDR2 SVGAGI. The CDR3 runs to 15 residues. The CDR3 region is CASSYSGSFNQPQHF. The DNA of the CDR3 is TGTGCCAGCAGTTACTCGGGCAGCTTTAATCAGCCCCAGCATTTT.

This clone has only a few counts. The chain is built from TRBV2 and TRBJ1-1; D might be TRBD1 (6 bases). In germline, CDR1 is SNHLY, CDR2 FYNNEI. There are 15 residues in the CDR3. The ends were cut back, 4 bases at V and 5 bases at J, with 17 bases in the middle. The CDR3 reads CASSVGDHRGTEAFF. The CDR3 DNA reads TGTGCCAGCAGTGTCGGGGACCATAGGGGGACTGAAGCTTTCTTT.

The CDR3 bases are TGCGCCAGCAGCTTGGGAAGGTTCCAAGAGACCCAGTACTTC. As protein: CASSLGRFQETQYF. The gene calls are TRBV5-1 and TRBJ2-5; no clear D gene. Trimming stripped 0 bases from V and 1 base from J, with 7 bases between. The CDR3 has 14 residues. Germline V gives CDR1 SGHRS, CDR2 YFSETQ.

The chain carries TRBV25-1 and TRBJ1-6; D may be TRBD1 (5 bases). The CDR3 consists of 12 residues. The germline V gene has CDR1 MGHDK and CDR2 SYGVNS. The germline V and J ends were trimmed by 8 bases and 7 bases, with 9 bases remaining between them. The CDR3 sequence: CASARDNSPLHF. CDR3 nucleotides: TGTGCCAGCGCCAGGGACAATTCACCCCTCCACTTT.

This sequence joins TRBV18 and TRBJ2-5; 10 nucleotides line up with TRBD1. The CDR3 is 15 residues long. The V and J ends lost 5 bases and 1 base, in that order; junction bases with no gene match: 4. CDR1 KGHSH and CDR2 LQKENI come from the germline V gene. CDR3 DNA sequence: TGTGCCAGCTCAGCACGGACAGGGGGCCAAGAGACCCAGTACTTC. This codes for CASSARTGGQETQYF. The full variable domain, with the rest looked up from reference TRBV18 and TRBJ2-5, is NAGVMQNPRHLVRRRGQEARLRCSPMKGHSHVYWYRQLPEEGLKFMVYLQKENIIDESGMPKERFSAEFPKEGPSILRIQQVVRGDSAAYFCASSARTGGQETQYFGPGTRLLVL.